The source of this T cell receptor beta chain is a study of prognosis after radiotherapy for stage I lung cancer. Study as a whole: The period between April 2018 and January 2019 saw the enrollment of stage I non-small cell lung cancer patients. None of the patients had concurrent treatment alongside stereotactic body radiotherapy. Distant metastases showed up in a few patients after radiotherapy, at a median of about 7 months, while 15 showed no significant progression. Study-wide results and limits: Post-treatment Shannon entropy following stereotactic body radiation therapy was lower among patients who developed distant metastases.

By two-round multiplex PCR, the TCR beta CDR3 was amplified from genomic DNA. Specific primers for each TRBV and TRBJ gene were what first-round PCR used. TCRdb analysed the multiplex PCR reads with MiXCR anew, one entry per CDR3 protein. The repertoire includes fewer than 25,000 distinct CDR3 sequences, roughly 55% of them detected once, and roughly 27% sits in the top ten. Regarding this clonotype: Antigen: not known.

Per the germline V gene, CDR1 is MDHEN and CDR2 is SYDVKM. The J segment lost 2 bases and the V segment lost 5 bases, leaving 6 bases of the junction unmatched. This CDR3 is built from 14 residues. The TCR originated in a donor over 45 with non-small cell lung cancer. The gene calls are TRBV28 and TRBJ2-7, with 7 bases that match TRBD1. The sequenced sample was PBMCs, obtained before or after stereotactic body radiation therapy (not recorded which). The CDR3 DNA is TGTGCCAGCAGTCGACCGGGACAGACCTACGAGCAGTACTTC. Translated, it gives CASSRPGQTYEQYF.